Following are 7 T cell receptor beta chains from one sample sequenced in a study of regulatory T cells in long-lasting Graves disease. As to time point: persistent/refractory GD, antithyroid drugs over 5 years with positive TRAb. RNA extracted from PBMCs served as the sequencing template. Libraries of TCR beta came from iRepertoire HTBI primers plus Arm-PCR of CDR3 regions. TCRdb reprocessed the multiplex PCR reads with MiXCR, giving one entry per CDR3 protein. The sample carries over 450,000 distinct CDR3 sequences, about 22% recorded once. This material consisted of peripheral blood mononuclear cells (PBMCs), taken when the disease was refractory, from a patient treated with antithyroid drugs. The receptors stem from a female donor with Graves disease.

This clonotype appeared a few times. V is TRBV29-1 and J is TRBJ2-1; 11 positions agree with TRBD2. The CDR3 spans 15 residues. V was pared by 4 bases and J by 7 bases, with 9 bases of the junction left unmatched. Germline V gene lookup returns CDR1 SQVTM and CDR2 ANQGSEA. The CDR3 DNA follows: TGCAGCGTTGTCTCTAGCGGGGGGTCGGGTAATGAGCAGTTCTTC. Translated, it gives CSVVSSGGSGNEQFF.

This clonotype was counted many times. The CDR3 protein is CSVHGLAGSEEQYF. The CDR3 DNA sequence: TGCAGCGTTCACGGACTAGCGGGATCGGAAGAGCAGTACTTC. The chain recombines TRBV29-1 with TRBJ2-7; 12 nucleotides agree with TRBD2. V lost 5 bases, J lost 7 bases, and 9 bases stayed unmatched. Per the germline V gene, CDR1 is SQVTM and CDR2 is ANQGSEA. The CDR3 totals 14 residues.

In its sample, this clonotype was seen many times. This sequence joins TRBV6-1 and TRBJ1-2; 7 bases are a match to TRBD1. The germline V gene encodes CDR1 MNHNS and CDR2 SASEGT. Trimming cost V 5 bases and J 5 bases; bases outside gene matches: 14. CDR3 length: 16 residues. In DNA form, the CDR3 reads TGTGCCAGCAGTCCCAGCCGGGACAGAAGTTGGTATGGCTACACCTTC. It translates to CASSPSRDRSWYGYTF.

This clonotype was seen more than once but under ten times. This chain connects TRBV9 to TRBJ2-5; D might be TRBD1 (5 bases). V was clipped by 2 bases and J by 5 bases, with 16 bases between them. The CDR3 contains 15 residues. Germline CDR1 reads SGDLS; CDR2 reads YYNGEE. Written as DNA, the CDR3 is TGTGCCAGCAGCGTGGGGTCAGGATCAGGGGAGACCCAGTACTTC. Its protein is CASSVGSGSGETQYF.

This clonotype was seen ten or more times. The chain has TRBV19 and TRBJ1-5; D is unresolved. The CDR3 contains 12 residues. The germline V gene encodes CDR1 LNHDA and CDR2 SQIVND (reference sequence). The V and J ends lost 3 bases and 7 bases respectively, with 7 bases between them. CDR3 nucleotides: TGTGCCAGTAGTATGTTTGGACAGCCCCAGCATTTT. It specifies CASSMFGQPQHF. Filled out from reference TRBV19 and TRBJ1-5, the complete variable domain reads DGGITQSPKYLFRKEGQNVTLSCEQNLNHDAMYWYRQDPGQGLRLIYYSQIVNDFQKGDIAEGYSVSREKKESFPLTVTSAQKNPTAFYLCASSMFGQPQHFGDGTRLSIL.

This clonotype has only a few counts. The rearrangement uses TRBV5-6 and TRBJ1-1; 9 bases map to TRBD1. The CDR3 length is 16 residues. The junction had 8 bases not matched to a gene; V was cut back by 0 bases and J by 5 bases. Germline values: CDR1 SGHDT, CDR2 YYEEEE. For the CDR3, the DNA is TGTGCCAGCAGCTTGGAGACAGGGGGAGTCGTGACTGAAGCTTTCTTT. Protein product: CASSLETGGVVTEAFF.

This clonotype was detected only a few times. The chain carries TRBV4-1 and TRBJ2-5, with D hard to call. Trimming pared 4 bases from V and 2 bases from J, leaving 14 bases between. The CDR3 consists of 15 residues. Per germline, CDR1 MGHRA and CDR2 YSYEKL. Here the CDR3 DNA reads TGCGCCAGCAGCCCACCCTCGGGCGATCAAGAGACCCAGTACTTC. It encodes CASSPPSGDQETQYF.